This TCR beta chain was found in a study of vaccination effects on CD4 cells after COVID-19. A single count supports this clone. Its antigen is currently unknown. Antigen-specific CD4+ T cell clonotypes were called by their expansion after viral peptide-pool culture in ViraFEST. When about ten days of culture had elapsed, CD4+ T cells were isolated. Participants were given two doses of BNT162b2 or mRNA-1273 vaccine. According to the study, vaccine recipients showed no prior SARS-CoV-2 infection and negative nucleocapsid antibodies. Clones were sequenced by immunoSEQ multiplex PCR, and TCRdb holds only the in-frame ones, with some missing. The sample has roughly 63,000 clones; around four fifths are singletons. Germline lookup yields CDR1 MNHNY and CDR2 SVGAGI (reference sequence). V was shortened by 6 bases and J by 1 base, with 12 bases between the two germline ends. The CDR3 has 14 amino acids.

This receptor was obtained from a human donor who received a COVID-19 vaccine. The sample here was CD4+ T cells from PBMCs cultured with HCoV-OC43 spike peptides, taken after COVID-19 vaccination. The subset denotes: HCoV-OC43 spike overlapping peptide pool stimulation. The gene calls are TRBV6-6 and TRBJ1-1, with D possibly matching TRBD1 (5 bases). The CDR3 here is CASSPGTANTEAFF. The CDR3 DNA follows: TGTGCCAGCAGCCCCGGGACGGCGAACACTGAAGCTTTCTTT.